Presented here are 19 T cell receptor beta chains from one specimen sequenced in a study of shared clonotypes between healthy human individuals. TCRdb keeps only in-frame clones here, not all; method: immunoSEQ multiplex PCR. This table holds just over 2,000,000 clones, 90% to 95% found once. The sample taken for sequencing was naive CD4+ T cells sorted from blood. Subset specified: CD45RA+ positively selected. These TCRs come from a man younger than 30 in good health.

The gene calls are TRBV28 and TRBJ1-2; 8 bases map to TRBD1. Germline V lookup: CDR1 MDHEN, CDR2 SYDVKM. The trim removed 6 bases at V and 0 bases at J, leaving 6 bases unmatched. The CDR3 length is 15 residues. The DNA for the CDR3 is TGTGCCAGCAGAATACAGGGGGATACTAACTATGGCTACACCTTC. Translated: CASRIQGDTNYGYTF.

V gene TRBV7-6 combines with J gene TRBJ1-2, with D maybe TRBD1 (5 bases). Per germline, CDR1 SGHVS and CDR2 FNYEAQ. Trimming took 1 base from V and 7 from J, leaving 10 bases between them. The CDR3 has 13 amino acids. In nucleotides, the CDR3 is TGTGCCAGCAGCTTAGGCGGGACCAGTGGCTACACCTTC. It codes for CASSLGGTSGYTF.

This chain joins TRBV19 and TRBJ1-5; D may be TRBD1 (5 bases). CDR1 is LNHDA, CDR2 SQIVND, per germline (reference sequence). V was trimmed by 2 bases and J by 6 bases, leaving 17 bases between them. The CDR3 is 16 amino acids. CDR3 residues: CASSITAGTLSQPQHF. CDR3 sequence (DNA): TGTGCCAGTAGTATAACCGCAGGGACCCTAAGTCAGCCCCAGCATTTT.

The table lists this clone with a count of one. The rearrangement uses TRBV6-5 and TRBJ2-1; the D gene could be TRBD1 or TRBD2 (5 bases each). V was cut by 7 bases and J by 9 bases, with 19 bases left in between. The CDR3 runs to 14 residues. Germline V gene lookup returns CDR1 MNHEY and CDR2 SVGAGI. The CDR3 bases are TGTGCCAGCATGTCGGGACCCGAGAAAAGTGAGCAGTTCTTC. Its translation: CASMSGPEKSEQFF.

The chain combines TRBV28 with TRBJ1-1; D is ambiguous. Germline V gene lookup returns CDR1 MDHEN and CDR2 SYDVKM. Trimming stripped 3 bases from V and 4 bases from J, with 18 bases between. The CDR3 consists of 16 residues. CDR3 in amino acids: CASSFQLVNIRTEAFF. The CDR3 DNA sequence: TGTGCCAGCAGTTTTCAATTGGTCAACATACGCACTGAAGCTTTCTTT.

The chain links TRBV2 to TRBJ2-5; 10 positions agree with TRBD2. The J segment lost 0 bases and the V segment lost 7 bases, leaving 5 bases of the junction unmatched. Germline V gene sequence: CDR1 SNHLY, CDR2 FYNNEI. This CDR3 has 15 residues. This CDR3 reads CASNKLAGDQETQYF. The CDR3 coding sequence is TGTGCCAGCAATAAGCTAGCGGGGGACCAAGAGACCCAGTACTTC.

V and J are TRBV6-1 and TRBJ2-3; D is undetermined. Trimming took off 3 bases at V and 1 base at J, with 8 bases between the two ends. CDR1 and CDR2 (germline): MNHNS, SASEGT. The CDR3 spans 14 residues. Written as DNA, the CDR3 is TGTGCCAGCAGTGAGAGACCAGGCACAGATACGCAGTATTTT. Translated: CASSERPGTDTQYF.

This clone was seen once. V gene TRBV7-9 combines with J gene TRBJ2-3; D is possibly TRBD2 (5 bases). Trimming cost V 3 bases and J 1 base, with 11 bases left between them. CDR3 size: 15 residues. The V gene's germline CDR1 is SEHNR and CDR2 FQNEAQ (reference sequence). The CDR3 reads CASSFNIGGTDTQYF. Here the CDR3 DNA reads TGTGCCAGCAGCTTTAATATCGGGGGCACAGATACGCAGTATTTT.

This clone was detected only once. The rearrangement uses TRBV2 and TRBJ1-1, with 10 bases matching TRBD1. CDR1 and CDR2 from the germline V gene are SNHLY and FYNNEI. The V gene end was trimmed by 4 bases and the J gene end by 2 bases; junction bases not matched to a gene: 4. The CDR3 length is 15 residues. The CDR3 sequence: CASSGWDRGNTEAFF. The CDR3 coding sequence is TGTGCCAGCAGTGGTTGGGACAGGGGAAACACTGAAGCTTTCTTT. The full variable domain, its missing parts supplied by reference TRBV2 and TRBJ1-1, is EPEVTQTPSHQVTQMGQEVILRCVPISNHLYFYWYRQILGQKVEFLVSFYNNEISEKSEIFDDQFSVERPDGSNFTLKIRSTKLEDSAMYFCASSGWDRGNTEAFFGQGTRLTVV.

The V gene is TRBV9, the J gene TRBJ1-1, with TRBD1 matching 9 bases. The trim removed 4 bases at V and 6 bases at J, leaving 7 bases unmatched. The CDR3 totals 14 residues. Germline V CDR1 and CDR2: SGDLS, YYNGEE. Here the CDR3 reads CASSSPDRGPEAFF. DNA of the CDR3: TGTGCCAGCAGCTCCCCGGACAGGGGTCCTGAAGCTTTCTTT.

The genes are TRBV30 and TRBJ1-2, with a tentative D call TRBD1 (5 bases). This CDR3 region has 14 residues. The germline gives CDR1 GTSNPN, CDR2 SVGIG (reference sequence). V was pared by 2 bases and J by 0 bases, with 10 bases between. The CDR3 region is CAWSQSGSNYGYTF. In DNA, the CDR3 is TGTGCCTGGAGTCAGTCAGGGTCTAACTATGGCTACACCTTC.

About this clone: Additional DNA sequences in this sample encode the identical CDR3. J is TRBJ1-5 and V is TRBV28; D uncertain. Germline V lookup: CDR1 MDHEN, CDR2 SYDVKM. CDR3 length: 12 amino acids. V shed 1 base and J shed 6 bases, with 4 bases lying between them. The CDR3 nucleotides read TGTGCCAGCAGTTTATTAAGTCAGCCCCAGCATTTT. Encoded protein: CASSLLSQPQHF.

The chain recombines TRBV30 with TRBJ2-5; D is uncertain. This CDR3 spans 13 amino acids. The V end lost 2 bases, the J end lost 2 bases, and 9 bases lay between the germline ends. Germline-derived CDR1 and CDR2 are GTSNPN and SVGIG (reference sequence). CDR3: CAWSLWVQETQYF. As DNA, the CDR3 is TGTGCCTGGAGTCTCTGGGTTCAAGAGACCCAGTACTTC.

This clone showed up just once. This chain uses TRBV5-1 with TRBJ1-2; perhaps TRBD1 as D (5 bases). Trimming removed 0 bases at V and 8 bases at J, with 8 bases between. This CDR3 has 12 amino acids. Germline CDR1 reads SGHRS; CDR2 reads YFSETQ. CDR3 loop: CASSLAGRGYTF. The CDR3 DNA is TGCGCCAGCAGCTTGGCAGGGCGCGGCTACACCTTC. The complete variable domain, with remaining parts taken from reference TRBV5-1 and TRBJ1-2, reads KAGVTQTPRYLIKTRGQQVTLSCSPISGHRSVSWYQQTPGQGLQFLFEYFSETQRNKGNFPGRFSGRQFSNSRSEMNVSTLELGDSALYLCASSLAGRGYTFGSGTRLTVV.

This clone occurred once. The V call is TRBV7-9, the J call TRBJ2-3, with D perhaps TRBD1 or TRBD2 (5 bases each). Trimming removed 5 bases from V and 5 bases from J, with 11 bases in between. The CDR3 consists of 13 residues. The germline V gene has CDR1 SEHNR and CDR2 FQNEAQ (reference sequence). This chain's CDR3 is CASSMGRQDTQYF. As DNA, the CDR3 is TGTGCCAGCAGCATGGGACGGCAAGATACGCAGTATTTT.

In the case of this clone: A clone one base away is much larger, so this may be a read error. Different DNA sequences within this sample yield the same CDR3. This sequence joins TRBV7-9 and TRBJ1-2; D may be TRBD1 (5 bases). The V end was cut by 2 bases, the J end by 4 bases, with 5 bases between. Germline V CDR1 and CDR2: SEHNR, FQNEAQ (reference sequence). CDR3 size: 12 residues. The CDR3 reads CASSLQGYGYTF. The CDR3 region has the DNA TGTGCCAGCAGCTTACAGGGCTATGGCTACACCTTC. The full variable domain, rest sourced from reference TRBV7-9 and TRBJ1-2, is DTGVSQNPRHKITKRGQNVTFRCDPISEHNRLYWYRQTLGQGPEFLTYFQNEAQLEKSRLLSDRFSAERPKGSFSTLEIQRTEQGDSAMYLCASSLQGYGYTFGSGTRLTVV.

The chain combines TRBV2 with TRBJ1-5; the match to TRBD1 covers 12 bases. With V trimmed by 7 bases and J by 6 bases, 4 bases remained unmatched. CDR1 and CDR2 from the germline V gene are SNHLY and FYNNEI. The CDR3 totals 14 residues. The CDR3 reads CASIGTGGSQPQHF. DNA for the CDR3: TGTGCCAGCATTGGGACAGGGGGCTCTCAGCCCCAGCATTTT. Full variable domain (remainder filled in from reference TRBV2 and TRBJ1-5): EPEVTQTPSHQVTQMGQEVILRCVPISNHLYFYWYRQILGQKVEFLVSFYNNEISEKSEIFDDQFSVERPDGSNFTLKIRSTKLEDSAMYFCASIGTGGSQPQHFGDGTRLSIL.

This clone was picked up one time. This chain connects TRBV2 to TRBJ1-1; weak D call: TRBD1 (6 bases). V gave up 7 bases and J gave up 1 base, with 13 bases separating them. Germline assignment: CDR1 SNHLY and CDR2 FYNNEI. The CDR3 is 14 amino acids. The CDR3 bases are TGTGCCAGCAATCCGGGACACACGAACACTGAAGCTTTCTTT. Translated, it gives CASNPGHTNTEAFF.

V usage is TRBV11-2 and J usage is TRBJ2-5; D is undetermined. V gave up 1 base and J gave up 1 base, with 7 bases separating them. Germline V lookup: CDR1 SGHAT, CDR2 FQNNGV. The CDR3 contains 14 residues. The chain's CDR3 is CASSLGLGQETQYF. The CDR3, as DNA: TGTGCCAGCAGCTTAGGGTTAGGCCAAGAGACCCAGTACTTC.